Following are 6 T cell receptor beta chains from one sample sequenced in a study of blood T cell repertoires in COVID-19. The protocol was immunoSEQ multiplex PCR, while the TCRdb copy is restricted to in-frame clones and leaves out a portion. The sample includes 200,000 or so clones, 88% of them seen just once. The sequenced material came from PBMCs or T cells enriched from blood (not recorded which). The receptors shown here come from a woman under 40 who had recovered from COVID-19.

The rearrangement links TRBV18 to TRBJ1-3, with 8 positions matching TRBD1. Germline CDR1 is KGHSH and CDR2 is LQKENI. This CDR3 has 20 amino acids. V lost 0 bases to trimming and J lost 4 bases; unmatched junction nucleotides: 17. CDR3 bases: TGTGCCAGCTCACCACCGTTGGCCAGGGGGCCTCAGAAGGCCGGAAACACCATATATTTT. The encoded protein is CASSPPLARGPQKAGNTIYF.

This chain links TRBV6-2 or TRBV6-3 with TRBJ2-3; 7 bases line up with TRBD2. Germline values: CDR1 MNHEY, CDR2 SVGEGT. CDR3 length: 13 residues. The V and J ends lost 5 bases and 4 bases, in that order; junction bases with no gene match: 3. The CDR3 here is CASSTGLPDTQYF. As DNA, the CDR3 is TGTGCCAGCAGTACGGGACTACCAGATACGCAGTATTTT.

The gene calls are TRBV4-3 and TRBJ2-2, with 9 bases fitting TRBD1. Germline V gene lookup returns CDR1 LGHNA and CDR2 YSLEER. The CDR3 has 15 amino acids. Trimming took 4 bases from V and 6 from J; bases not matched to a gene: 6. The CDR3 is CASSLQGAVSGELFF. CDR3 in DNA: TGCGCCAGCAGCCTACAGGGGGCGGTGTCCGGGGAGCTGTTTTTT.

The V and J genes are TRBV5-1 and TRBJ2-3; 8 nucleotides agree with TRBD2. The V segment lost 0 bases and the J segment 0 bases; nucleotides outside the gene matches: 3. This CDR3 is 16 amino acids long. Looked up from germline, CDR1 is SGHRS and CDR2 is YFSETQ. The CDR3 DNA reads TGCGCCAGCAGCTTGGTACTAGCGGCCAGCACAGATACGCAGTATTTT. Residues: CASSLVLAASTDTQYF. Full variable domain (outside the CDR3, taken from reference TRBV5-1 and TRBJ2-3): KAGVTQTPRYLIKTRGQQVTLSCSPISGHRSVSWYQQTPGQGLQFLFEYFSETQRNKGNFPGRFSGRQFSNSRSEMNVSTLELGDSALYLCASSLVLAASTDTQYFGPGTRLTVL.

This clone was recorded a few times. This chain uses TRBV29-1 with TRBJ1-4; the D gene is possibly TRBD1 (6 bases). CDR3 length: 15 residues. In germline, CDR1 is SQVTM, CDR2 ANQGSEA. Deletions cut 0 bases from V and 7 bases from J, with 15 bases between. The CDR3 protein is CSVEDPQGSAEKLFF. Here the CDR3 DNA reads TGCAGCGTTGAAGATCCCCAGGGGTCCGCTGAAAAACTGTTTTTT.

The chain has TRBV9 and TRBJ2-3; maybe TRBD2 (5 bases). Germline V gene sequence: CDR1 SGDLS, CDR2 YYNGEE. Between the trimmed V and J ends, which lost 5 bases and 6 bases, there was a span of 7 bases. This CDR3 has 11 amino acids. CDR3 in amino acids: CASSIADTQYF. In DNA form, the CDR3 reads TGTGCCAGCAGTATAGCGGATACGCAGTATTTT.